This T cell receptor (beta chain) was retrieved from a study of T cells of healthy individuals. TCRdb recomputed calls from the 5' RACE reads with MiXCR, one row per CDR3 protein. The table lists 40,000 to 45,000 distinct CDR3 sequences, more than 4.5% of them singletons. Unmatched junction bases numbered 11, after V lost 7 bases and J lost 3 bases. Germline-derived CDR1 and CDR2 are SGHVS and FNYEAQ. This CDR3 has 16 amino acids. This chain links TRBV7-6 with TRBJ2-1; 8 nucleotides match TRBD2. The sequence was collected from a human donor in good health. CDR3 sequence: CASTRLGSGVYNEQFF. In DNA, the CDR3 is TGTGCCAGCACCCGTCTCGGTAGCGGGGTCTACAATGAGCAGTTCTTC.